This TCR beta chain was sequenced during a study of blood T cell repertoires in COVID-19. In germline, CDR1 is SNHLY, CDR2 FYNNEI. The CDR3 totals 18 residues. V lost 7 bases to trimming and J lost 0 bases; unmatched junction nucleotides: 16. Profiling relied on immunoSEQ multiplex PCR, and the TCRdb table lists in-frame clones only, not all of them. Of approximately 490,000 clones listed, 87% are singletons. Cohorts were assigned according to the clinical history that participants reported. The chain has TRBV2 and TRBJ1-2, with 8 positions matching TRBD1. This receptor was obtained from a woman aged 18-35 years who had recovered from COVID-19. Material: PBMCs or T cells enriched from blood (not recorded which). Here the CDR3 reads CASTTGGAAVRANYGYTF. CDR3 DNA: TGTGCCAGCACAACAGGGGGGGCGGCTGTTCGTGCTAACTATGGCTACACCTTC. Together with reference TRBV2 and TRBJ1-2, the CDR3 gives the full variable domain: EPEVTQTPSHQVTQMGQEVILRCVPISNHLYFYWYRQILGQKVEFLVSFYNNEISEKSEIFDDQFSVERPDGSNFTLKIRSTKLEDSAMYFCASTTGGAAVRANYGYTFGSGTRLTVV.